Each of the 32 T cell receptor beta chains below was sequenced from the same sample in a study of blood T cells in healthy people across ages (dated by TCRdb to the mid-2010s). The library was generated by 5' RACE. For sequencing, an Illumina HiSeq 2500 was employed. A second PCR of roughly 7 to 12 cycles was run with a J-beta primer mix and a sample-barcoded 5' primer. TCRdb reworked the public reads: Q25 trimming with fastp, MiXCR clone assembly, productive beta chains retained. Rows matching on CDR3 protein sequence are summarized as one entry with the most common DNA and genes. The sample table records a few hundred thousand distinct CDR3 sequences; approximately 52% of these occur just once. The top ten hold around 49% of the sample. The source material was blood. These receptors all stem from a man aged 55 to 70 in good health.

The chain is built from TRBV9 and TRBJ2-1, with 8 bases that match TRBD1. Germline lookup yields CDR1 SGDLS and CDR2 YYNGEE. V trimming: 4 bases; J trimming: 9 bases; junction bases outside the gene matches: 6. The CDR3 length is 13 residues. This CDR3 reads CASSRTGGVEQFF. As DNA, the CDR3 is TGTGCCAGCAGCAGAACAGGGGGTGTTGAGCAGTTCTTC.

This rearrangement joins TRBV29-1 to TRBJ1-2; D gene unclear. Looked up from germline, CDR1 is SQVTM and CDR2 is ANQGSEA. The CDR3 extends over 12 amino acids. V was cut by 2 bases and J by 6 bases, with 10 bases left in between. CDR3 region: CSVEITEHGYTF. Here the CDR3 DNA reads TGCAGCGTTGAAATAACAGAGCATGGCTACACCTTC.

This chain uses TRBV20-1 with TRBJ2-1, with 7 bases fitting TRBD2. The germline V gene encodes CDR1 DFQATT and CDR2 SNEGSKA (reference sequence). CDR3 length: 16 amino acids. Trimming removed 3 bases from V and 1 base from J; junction bases left unmatched: 9. The CDR3 DNA reads as TGCAGTGCTAGCCATGTAGGCGGGAGTTCCTACAATGAGCAGTTCTTC. Protein: CSASHVGGSSYNEQFF.

The chain has TRBV4-2 and TRBJ2-1; D tentatively fits TRBD1 or TRBD2 (6 bases each). V lost 1 base and J lost 7, with 11 bases in between. CDR3 size: 14 residues. Germline V gene data show CDR1 as LGHNA and CDR2 as YNFKEQ. CDR3 protein: CASSQGGARNEQFF. The CDR3, as DNA: TGTGCCAGCAGCCAAGGGGGGGCTAGGAATGAGCAGTTCTTC.

This clonotype was detected a few times. The chain is built from TRBV9 and TRBJ2-3, with a possible D match to TRBD2 (5 bases). Per germline, CDR1 SGDLS and CDR2 YYNGEE. This CDR3 region has 15 residues. The ends were cut back, 0 bases at V and 8 bases at J, with 16 bases in the middle. The CDR3 region has the DNA TGTGCCAGCAGCGTAGAGAGCGGAGCGCATGGTACGCAGTATTTT. It yields the protein CASSVESGAHGTQYF.

The V call is TRBV28, the J call TRBJ1-1, with D possibly matching TRBD1 (6 bases). The CDR3 consists of 14 residues. Trimming cost V 4 bases and J 6 bases, with 15 bases left between them. The germline gives CDR1 MDHEN, CDR2 SYDVKM. The CDR3 bases are TGTGCCAGCAGTTCGGTGGGGGCCATTCCTGAAGCTTTCTTT. Translating gives CASSSVGAIPEAFF.

Only a few counts were recorded for this clonotype. This chain connects TRBV10-3 to TRBJ1-2; weak D call: TRBD1 (6 bases). Germline-derived CDR1 and CDR2 are ENHRY and SYGVKD. CDR3 length: 13 residues. Deletions cut 8 bases from V and 3 bases from J, with 13 bases between. The CDR3 loop reads CAIESPGDYGYTF. The CDR3 nucleotides are TGTGCCATCGAATCCCCAGGGGACTATGGCTACACCTTC.

This clonotype was counted a few times. V gene TRBV10-3 combines with J gene TRBJ2-1; D remains ambiguous. The CDR3 runs 14 residues. Germline CDR1 ENHRY, CDR2 SYGVKD. The germline V and J ends were trimmed by 3 bases and 0 bases, with 6 bases remaining between them. The CDR3 here is CAISDKYSYNEQFF. CDR3 bases: TGTGCCATCAGTGACAAATACTCCTACAATGAGCAGTTCTTC.

The genes are TRBV20-1 and TRBJ2-7; D unresolved. There are 10 residues in the CDR3. Trimming removed 2 bases at V and 12 bases at J, with 11 bases between. CDR1 is DFQATT, CDR2 SNEGSKA, per germline (reference sequence). CDR3: CSARMDRPYF. CDR3 coding DNA: TGCAGTGCTAGAATGGATCGACCGTACTTC.

This clonotype came up a few times. This rearrangement joins TRBV10-3 to TRBJ2-5; 11 nucleotides line up with TRBD2. Germline CDR1 ENHRY, CDR2 SYGVKD. This CDR3 comprises 15 residues. With 8 bases clipped from V and 1 base from J, the junction kept 6 bases outside the gene matches. CDR3 bases: TGTGCCATCGGTTCTGGGACTAGCGGCCAAGAGACCCAGTACTTC. This translates into CAIGSGTSGQETQYF.

This clonotype was detected only a few times. V and J are TRBV29-1 and TRBJ1-2, with 7 bases lining up with TRBD1. CDR3 size: 12 residues. After removal of 6 bases from V and 8 bases from J, the junction contained 9 bases not matched to a gene. Germline assignment: CDR1 SQVTM and CDR2 ANQGSEA. The CDR3 here is CSVKQGPSGYTF. CDR3 nucleotides: TGCAGCGTGAAACAGGGGCCGTCGGGCTACACCTTC.

The rearrangement links TRBV7-2 to TRBJ1-4; D ambiguous. Germline CDR1 SGHTA, CDR2 FQGNSA. The V end was cut by 5 bases, the J end by 0 bases, with 10 bases between. The CDR3 contains 15 residues. This CDR3 is CASSTITATNEKLFF. DNA for the CDR3: TGTGCCAGCAGCACGATTACTGCAACTAATGAAAAACTGTTTTTT.

This clonotype was seen ten or more times. A much larger clone is a single base away; this may be a read error. The rearrangement uses TRBV29-1 and TRBJ2-5, with 11 bases fitting TRBD2. The germline gives CDR1 SQVTM, CDR2 ANQGSEA. CDR3 size: 12 residues. V gave up 4 bases and J gave up 11 bases; unmatched junction bases: 6. The DNA for the CDR3 is TGCAGCGTTGGACTAGCGGGAAGCGGTCAGTACTTC. Its translation is CSVGLAGSGQYF.

J is TRBJ2-1 and V is TRBV7-9, with TRBD2 as a possible D gene (6 bases). The CDR3 extends over 14 amino acids. Looked up from germline, CDR1 is SEHNR and CDR2 is FQNEAQ (reference sequence). Trimming removed 5 bases from V and 4 bases from J, with 12 bases in between. CDR3 sequence (DNA): TGTGCCAGCAGCCCCCTAGCGTGGTACAATGAGCAGTTCTTC. Translating gives CASSPLAWYNEQFF.

For the CDR3, the DNA is TGTGCCAGCAGTGAAGGTCAGGGATATGGCTACACCTTC. Its translation is CASSEGQGYGYTF. V and J are TRBV6-4 and TRBJ1-2, with D possibly matching TRBD1 (5 bases). In germline, CDR1 is MRHNA, CDR2 SNTAGT. The CDR3 loop spans 13 amino acids. Trimming pared 3 bases from V and 5 bases from J, leaving 10 bases between.

The V call is TRBV5-4, the J call TRBJ2-1; D gene ambiguous. Germline V gene lookup returns CDR1 SGHNT and CDR2 YYREEE (reference sequence). V lost 4 bases and J 5 bases, leaving 10 bases between the germline ends. The length of the CDR3 is 13 residues. CDR3 sequence (DNA): TGTGCCAGCAGCGTGGCAGCGAACAATGAGCAGTTCTTC. It codes for CASSVAANNEQFF.

The chain has TRBV20-1 and TRBJ1-2; maybe TRBD1 (6 bases). The CDR3 totals 12 residues. CDR1 is DFQATT and CDR2 is SNEGSKA in the germline V gene (reference sequence). Deletions cut 5 bases from V and 7 bases from J, with 14 bases between. The CDR3 DNA is TGCAGTGCTTCCCGGGACAACCTTGGCTACACCTTC. Its protein product is CSASRDNLGYTF.

The chain joins TRBV7-2 to TRBJ1-6; TRBD1 is a possible D gene (6 bases). Germline V lookup: CDR1 SGHTA, CDR2 FQGNSA. The CDR3 is 14 residues long. Between the trimmed V and J ends, which lost 6 bases and 8 bases, there was a span of 14 bases. CDR3 nucleotide sequence: TGTGCCAGCAGTCGGAGGTACAGGGATTCACCCCTCCACTTT. It specifies CASSRRYRDSPLHF.

The chain recombines TRBV4-2 with TRBJ2-3, with 8 bases matching TRBD2. The CDR3 covers 19 residues. Trimming cost V 1 base and J 3 bases; bases outside gene matches: 15. Germline CDR1 is LGHNA and CDR2 is YNFKEQ. The CDR3 here is CASSQASRPGTRSTDTQYF. CDR3 in DNA: TGTGCCAGCAGCCAAGCATCACGCCCCGGGACTAGGTCAACAGATACGCAGTATTTT.

The V gene is TRBV20-1, the J gene TRBJ2-1; TRBD2 matches at 7 bases. V lost 6 bases, J lost 3 bases, and 8 bases stayed unmatched. From germline, CDR1 is DFQATT and CDR2 SNEGSKA (reference sequence). The CDR3 consists of 14 residues. The CDR3 nucleotides are TGCAGTGCCCCAGCGGGACTGATCTACAATGAGCAGTTCTTC. Amino acids: CSAPAGLIYNEQFF.

In this sample, this clonotype turned up a few times. This rearrangement joins TRBV11-3 to TRBJ1-1; D gene ambiguous. The CDR3 length is 11 residues. Germline V gene sequence: CDR1 SGHNT, CDR2 YENEEA. V was cut by 5 bases and J by 1 base, with 2 bases left in between. The CDR3 coding sequence is TGTGCCAGCAGCCCGAACACTGAAGCTTTCTTT. As protein: CASSPNTEAFF.

The table lists this clonotype with a few counts. This chain connects TRBV20-1 to TRBJ2-7; TRBD2 matches 14 bases. The germline V gene has CDR1 DFQATT and CDR2 SNEGSKA (reference sequence). Unmatched junction bases numbered 11, after V lost 5 bases and J lost 2 bases. CDR3 length: 17 amino acids. The DNA of the CDR3 is TGCAGTGCTGGCGGACTAGCGGGGGGACCTACCCCCTACGAGCAGTACTTC. The encoded protein is CSAGGLAGGPTPYEQYF.

J is TRBJ2-7 and V is TRBV20-1; maybe TRBD2 (6 bases). Germline V CDR1 and CDR2: DFQATT, SNEGSKA (reference sequence). There are 14 residues in the CDR3. With 0 bases removed from V and 4 bases from J, the gap between germline ends came to 13 bases. The CDR3 loop is CSARDLPSVYEQYF. In DNA form, the CDR3 reads TGCAGTGCTAGAGATCTGCCTAGCGTATACGAGCAGTACTTC.

The chain employs TRBV4-1 and TRBJ2-1, with D perhaps being TRBD1 or TRBD2 (7 bases each). The CDR3 extends over 14 amino acids. Trimming took off 3 bases at V and 9 bases at J, with 15 bases between the two ends. The germline CDR1 and CDR2 sequences are MGHRA and YSYEKL. In DNA, the CDR3 is TGCGCCAGCAGCCAGCCAGGGGGGGTGATTGAGCAGTTCTTC. Its protein product is CASSQPGGVIEQFF.

This clonotype showed up just a few times. The rearrangement uses TRBV6-2 or TRBV6-3 and TRBJ1-1; tentative D call: TRBD1 (6 bases). CDR3 length equals 15 residues. Per germline, CDR1 MNHEY and CDR2 SVGEGT. The V end lost 4 bases, the J end lost 3 bases, and 15 bases lay between the germline ends. The chain's CDR3 is CASSSNRVRDTEAFF. In nucleotides, the CDR3 is TGTGCCAGCAGTTCGAACAGGGTTCGCGACACTGAAGCTTTCTTT.

The chain couples TRBV5-1 to TRBJ2-5, with D unresolved. CDR3 length equals 14 residues. With 4 bases removed from V and 4 bases from J, the gap between germline ends came to 14 bases. Per germline, CDR1 SGHRS and CDR2 YFSETQ. The CDR3 loop reads CASSPTPWGETQYF. The CDR3 nucleotides are TGCGCCAGCAGCCCGACCCCCTGGGGAGAGACCCAGTACTTC.

V gene TRBV12-3 or TRBV12-4 combines with J gene TRBJ2-5; 8 positions match TRBD2. With V trimmed by 7 bases and J by 4 bases, 11 bases remained unmatched. CDR3 length equals 15 residues. In nucleotides, the CDR3 is TGTGCCAGCACCTCGGGAGGGCCGATGGGAGAGACCCAGTACTTC. Translated: CASTSGGPMGETQYF.

This clonotype was recorded once. A read error may account for a junction end that differs from germline. This chain uses TRBV5-1 with TRBJ2-1; D is unclear. The CDR3 runs to 16 residues. Germline CDR1 is SGHRS and CDR2 is YFSETQ. CDR3 loop: CASSLTLRSSCNEQFF. The CDR3 DNA sequence: TGCGCCAGCAGCTTGACACTCCGGAGCTCCTGCAATGAGCAGTTCTTC.

The rearrangement uses TRBV9 and TRBJ2-5; D remains unclear. The V end lost 7 bases, the J end lost 5 bases, and 21 bases lay between the germline ends. The CDR3 extends over 15 amino acids. CDR1 SGDLS and CDR2 YYNGEE come from the germline V gene. In DNA, the CDR3 is TGTGCCAGCGCCCCAGGCAAAAGGGAAATGGAGACCCAGTACTTC. It translates to CASAPGKREMETQYF.

The count of this clonotype is one. The chain has TRBV10-3 and TRBJ2-7; 14 nucleotides line up with TRBD2. The CDR3 is 14 amino acids. In germline, CDR1 is ENHRY, CDR2 SYGVKD. Trimming took 9 bases from V and 6 from J; bases not matched to a gene: 7. For the CDR3, the DNA is TGTGCCATAAAGGGACTAGCGGGAGTTAGCGAGCAGTACTTC. Amino acid sequence: CAIKGLAGVSEQYF.

The chain is built from TRBV2 and TRBJ2-3, with 11 bases lining up with TRBD1. Germline CDR1 reads SNHLY; CDR2 reads FYNNEI. This CDR3 has 17 residues. Trimming took 3 bases from V and 5 from J; bases not matched to a gene: 10. CDR3 nucleotides: TGTGCCAGCAGTGACGACAGCGGACAGGGGGCGGTAGATACGCAGTATTTT. It yields the protein CASSDDSGQGAVDTQYF.

The gene calls are TRBV6-1 and TRBJ2-7, with 10 bases aligning to TRBD1. CDR3 length: 13 amino acids. Germline-derived CDR1 and CDR2 are MNHNS and SASEGT. J gave up 6 bases and V 5 bases, and 4 bases lay outside the gene matches. The CDR3 protein is CASSQDRGGEQYF. In DNA, the CDR3 is TGTGCCAGCAGTCAGGACAGGGGGGGCGAGCAGTACTTC.